This T cell receptor beta chain was profiled in a study of cytomegalovirus exposure and HLA in healthy donors. In germline, CDR1 is MDHEN, CDR2 SYDVKM. V shed 6 bases and J 3 bases; nucleotides not matched to a gene: 7. The CDR3 is 14 residues long. Worth noting for this clone: Its cognate antigen is unknown.

Study outcomes and limitations: Most sequenced TCRs were rare (though some public TCRs occurred in many donors). A few CMV-associated chains proved CMV antigen-specific in vitro. Owing to their indistinguishability, certain V segments, notably TRBV6-2 and TRBV6-3, were excluded. CMV serostatus was the only recorded immune exposure for donors.

In the PCR, 60 Vbeta and 13 Jbeta primers were used. Method: immunoSEQ multiplex PCR; TCRdb's copy keeps in-frame clones and lacks some. The data contain tens of thousands of clones, 81% of them seen just once; the ten biggest clones take up 1.2%. The sample consisted of PBMCs. The TCR sequence derives from a girl aged 2-10 years in good health and CMV-seropositive. The chain couples TRBV28 to TRBJ1-1; TRBD1 aligns across 7 bases. This chain's CDR3 is CASSRSTGHTEAFF. CDR3 DNA sequence: TGTGCCAGCAGCAGGTCGACAGGGCACACTGAAGCTTTCTTT. The entire variable domain, with the rest obtained from reference TRBV28 and TRBJ1-1, is as follows: DVKVTQSSRYLVKRTGEKVFLECVQDMDHENMFWYRQDPGLGLRLIYFSYDVKMKEKGDIPEGYSVSREKKERFSLILESASTNQTSMYLCASSRSTGHTEAFFGQGTRLTVV.